The clone carrying this TCR beta chain showed up just once. The antigen remains unidentified. Trimming left V 6 bases short and J 1 base short, with 18 bases between. Germline CDR1 reads MGHDK; CDR2 reads SYGVNS. This CDR3 has 16 residues. This sample is part of a study of beta chain features in type 1 diabetes. Across the study: Age, gender and cell yields were alike across patients and healthy donors. The examined sorted cells totaled 107,917,701 across samples.

Sequencing targeted expressed TCRB transcripts, as all isolated RNA had been reverse transcribed. Produced via immunoSEQ multiplex PCR; TCRdb's table is partial and in-frame only. Among 150,000 to 200,000 clones listed, roughly 60% were seen once. General observations from the study: When Type 1 diabetes patients were examined, their TCRB CDR3s proved moderately but significantly shorter in all four CD4+ subsets.

Sequenced sample: naive CD4+ T cells from blood. The TCR comes from a man aged 25-45 years with type 1 diabetes. The V and J genes are TRBV25-1 and TRBJ2-5; D is unresolved. The DNA for the CDR3 is TGTGCCAGCAGCGCCCCAAGATACACGGGCCAAGAGACCCAGTACTTC. Its protein product is CASSAPRYTGQETQYF.